The 23 T cell receptor beta chains reported below all come from one sample, sequenced in a study of cytomegalovirus exposure and HLA in healthy donors. 60 Vbeta and 13 Jbeta primers were used in PCR. Some clones are missing from TCRdb's copy, which holds only in-frame ones; the method was immunoSEQ multiplex PCR. The sample includes around 76,000 clones, around 72% seen only once; the top ten take about 16%. The specimen was PBMCs. The receptors originated from a woman between 35 and 50 years old in good health and CMV-seropositive.

This rearrangement joins TRBV28 to TRBJ2-5; D gene uncertain. Trimming took off 7 bases at V and 5 bases at J, with 11 bases between the two ends. CDR3 length equals 12 residues. Germline V CDR1 and CDR2: MDHEN, SYDVKM. The CDR3 DNA follows: TGTGCCAGCAAAGCAGCCGGGGAGACCCAGTACTTC. Protein: CASKAAGETQYF.

This chain joins TRBV4-3 and TRBJ2-5; D is unresolved. CDR1 is LGHNA and CDR2 is YSLEER in the germline V gene. V was trimmed by 0 bases and J by 5 bases, leaving 13 bases between them. The CDR3 extends over 15 amino acids. The DNA for the CDR3 is TGCGCCAGCAGCCAAGATTGGCCTCTGATGGAGACCCAGTACTTC. Amino acids: CASSQDWPLMETQYF.

This chain links TRBV7-9 with TRBJ2-7, with TRBD2 as a possible D gene (5 bases). V lost 5 bases, J lost 9 bases, and 23 bases lay in between. Germline CDR1 is SEHNR and CDR2 is FQNEAQ (reference sequence). This CDR3 contains 15 residues. The CDR3 reads CASSPLAPEHGRQYF. The CDR3 bases are TGTGCCAGCAGCCCTCTAGCCCCTGAACATGGTCGGCAGTACTTC. Looking up the rest from reference TRBV7-9 and TRBJ2-7 gives the full variable domain: DTGVSQNPRHKITKRGQNVTFRCDPISEHNRLYWYRQTLGQGPEFLTYFQNEAQLEKSRLLSDRFSAERPKGSFSTLEIQRTEQGDSAMYLCASSPLAPEHGRQYFGPGTRLTVT.

This sequence joins TRBV7-6 and TRBJ2-1; 9 bases match TRBD1. The CDR3 has 13 residues. Germline values: CDR1 SGHVS, CDR2 FNYEAQ. Trimming removed 3 bases from V and 8 bases from J; junction bases left unmatched: 2. The CDR3 region has the DNA TGTGCCAGCAGCTTGGGACAGGGCTATGAGCAGTTCTTC. It yields the protein CASSLGQGYEQFF.

This clone was seen once. The chain combines TRBV7-8 with TRBJ1-4, with 10 nucleotides matching TRBD1. The CDR3 loop spans 16 amino acids. The V gene end was trimmed by 1 base and the J gene end by 7 bases; junction bases not matched to a gene: 6. Per the germline V gene, CDR1 is SGHVS and CDR2 is FQNEAQ. The CDR3 region has the DNA TGTGCCAGCAGCTTAGGGACAGGGGGAATGAGTGAAAAACTGTTTTTT. Translation: CASSLGTGGMSEKLFF.

V gene TRBV19 combines with J gene TRBJ1-1; D may be TRBD1 (6 bases). V shed 1 base and J shed 2 bases, with 11 bases lying between them. The CDR3 consists of 15 residues. Germline lookup yields CDR1 LNHDA and CDR2 SQIVND (reference sequence). CDR3 sequence: CASSIGRGTNTEAFF. CDR3 DNA sequence: TGTGCCAGTAGTATAGGGAGAGGGACAAACACTGAAGCTTTCTTT.

CDR3 nucleotides: TGTGCCAGCAGCCCTAGCGGGGGGGGAGATACGCAGTATTTT. Its protein is CASSPSGGGDTQYF. The genes are TRBV6-5 and TRBJ2-3; 12 positions match TRBD2. Germline CDR1 reads MNHEY; CDR2 reads SVGAGI. V was pared by 6 bases and J by 5 bases, with 3 bases of the junction left unmatched. The CDR3 covers 14 residues.

The gene calls are TRBV29-1 and TRBJ2-7; D perhaps matches TRBD2 (6 bases). V was trimmed by 7 bases and J by 2 bases, leaving 18 bases between them. This CDR3 is built from 14 residues. Germline CDR1 is SQVTM and CDR2 is ANQGSEA. The CDR3 DNA reads as TGCAGCGCCCGAGGCGCTAGCGCCCCCTACGAGCAGTACTTC. Protein sequence: CSARGASAPYEQYF.

V is TRBV5-1 and J is TRBJ2-5, with D perhaps matching TRBD1 (6 bases). Germline assignment: CDR1 SGHRS and CDR2 YFSETQ. V was shortened by 4 bases and J by 2 bases, with 21 bases between the two germline ends. The CDR3 totals 17 residues. The CDR3 DNA follows: TGCGCCAGCAGCCTAAACAGGGCAGGGTCGGGGCAAGAGACCCAGTACTTC. Protein sequence: CASSLNRAGSGQETQYF.

DNA for the CDR3: TGTGCCAGTAGTGGCAGGACAGGGGGCCTAAGCAATCAGCCCCAGCATTTT. Its protein is CASSGRTGGLSNQPQHF. The chain joins TRBV19 to TRBJ1-5, with 11 bases that match TRBD1. The CDR3 length is 17 residues. Unmatched junction bases numbered 7, after V lost 5 bases and J lost 1 base. Germline assignment: CDR1 LNHDA and CDR2 SQIVND (reference sequence). Variable domain in full (rest from reference TRBV19 and TRBJ1-5): DGGITQSPKYLFRKEGQNVTLSCEQNLNHDAMYWYRQDPGQGLRLIYYSQIVNDFQKGDIAEGYSVSREKKESFPLTVTSAQKNPTAFYLCASSGRTGGLSNQPQHFGDGTRLSIL.

This sequence joins TRBV19 and TRBJ2-1; 13 bases fit TRBD2. Germline V CDR1 and CDR2: LNHDA, SQIVND (reference sequence). The CDR3 is made up of 18 amino acids. The V segment lost 6 bases and the J segment 2 bases; nucleotides outside the gene matches: 10. The CDR3 sequence: CASRQRTSGSRPYNEQFF. CDR3 nucleotide sequence: TGTGCCAGTAGGCAGAGGACTAGCGGGAGTAGACCCTACAATGAGCAGTTCTTC.

J is TRBJ1-2 and V is TRBV6-5; D gene uncertain. CDR3 size: 15 residues. The V gene lost 0 bases and the J gene lost 1 base, with 9 bases spanning the gap. Germline-derived CDR1 and CDR2 are MNHEY and SVGAGI. In nucleotides, the CDR3 is TGTGCCAGCAGTTACTCGAATCAGAATAACTATGGCTACACCTTC. Translated: CASSYSNQNNYGYTF.

The chain carries TRBV7-2 and TRBJ1-6; 8 bases are shared with TRBD1. Trimming took 5 bases from V and 0 from J; bases not matched to a gene: 6. The germline V gene encodes CDR1 SGHTA and CDR2 FQGNSA. The CDR3 has 17 residues. The CDR3 region has the DNA TGTGCCAGCAGCCCCCGACAGGGGAGCTCCTATAATTCACCCCTCCACTTT. Its translation is CASSPRQGSSYNSPLHF.

This chain joins TRBV19 and TRBJ2-2, with TRBD2 matching over 10 bases. Germline CDR1 is LNHDA and CDR2 is SQIVND (reference sequence). The CDR3 loop spans 18 amino acids. Trimming removed 4 bases from V and 0 bases from J; junction bases left unmatched: 8. The CDR3 loop reads CASSTDSGGSPNTGELFF. CDR3 nucleotide sequence: TGTGCCAGTAGTACGGATAGCGGGGGGTCCCCGAACACCGGGGAGCTGTTTTTT.

This rearrangement joins TRBV30 to TRBJ2-2; the D gene is possibly TRBD2 (6 bases). Germline V lookup: CDR1 GTSNPN, CDR2 SVGIG (reference sequence). Trimming removed 3 bases from V and 7 bases from J, with 12 bases in between. The CDR3 extends over 13 amino acids. This CDR3 reads CAWSEGRGGELFF. The CDR3 DNA sequence: TGTGCCTGGAGCGAGGGGCGGGGCGGGGAGCTGTTTTTT.

There are a few counts of this clone. The chain recombines TRBV30 with TRBJ2-2, with TRBD1 matching over 7 bases. Per germline, CDR1 GTSNPN and CDR2 SVGIG (reference sequence). CDR3 length: 13 amino acids. The junction had 0 bases not matched to a gene; V was cut back by 1 base and J by 4 bases. The CDR3 DNA follows: TGTGCCTGGAGTGACAGGGGCACCGGGGAGCTGTTTTTT. Its protein product is CAWSDRGTGELFF.

This clone was detected only a few times. V and J are TRBV4-1 and TRBJ1-2; D is possibly TRBD1 (6 bases). Germline V gives CDR1 MGHRA, CDR2 YSYEKL. The CDR3 loop spans 16 amino acids. V was clipped by 0 bases and J by 4 bases, with 15 bases between them. This CDR3 is CASSQDGTRKLYGYTF. The CDR3 nucleotides are TGCGCCAGCAGCCAAGACGGGACAAGAAAACTCTATGGCTACACCTTC.

This clone is deemed medium-sized. This specimen includes other DNA sequences encoding the same CDR3. The chain carries TRBV7-8 and TRBJ2-2; D remains ambiguous. The V and J ends lost 5 bases and 3 bases respectively, with 10 bases between them. The CDR3 is 14 residues long. Germline CDR1 is SGHVS and CDR2 is FQNEAQ. The CDR3: CASSIRQDTGELFF. CDR3 nucleotide sequence: TGTGCCAGCAGCATCAGGCAAGACACCGGGGAGCTGTTTTTT.

A few counts support this clone. The chain uses TRBV7-8 and TRBJ2-5, with a weak D call TRBD2 (5 bases). Germline CDR1 reads SGHVS; CDR2 reads FQNEAQ. There are 16 residues in the CDR3. V shed 5 bases and J shed 2 bases, with 18 bases lying between them. CDR3 sequence reads: CASSPRPTSRQETQYF. In nucleotides, the CDR3 is TGTGCCAGCAGCCCTAGACCAACTAGTCGGCAAGAGACCCAGTACTTC.

In its sample, this clone was seen a few times. The genes are TRBV7-2 and TRBJ1-5, with 8 positions matching TRBD1. This CDR3 comprises 17 residues. The V gene end was trimmed by 0 bases and the J gene end by 0 bases; junction bases not matched to a gene: 4. Germline CDR1 is SGHTA and CDR2 is FQGNSA. CDR3 sequence: CASSLARDRYSNQPQHF. DNA of the CDR3: TGTGCCAGCAGCTTAGCACGGGACAGGTATAGCAATCAGCCCCAGCATTTT.

The rearrangement links TRBV13 to TRBJ2-1, with 7 nucleotides matching TRBD1. The CDR3 runs to 15 residues. The germline CDR1 and CDR2 sequences are PRHDT and FYEKMQ (reference sequence). V lost 3 bases to trimming and J lost 5 bases; unmatched junction nucleotides: 7. CDR3 nucleotide sequence: TGTGCCAGCAGCTTTCGGGACAGATACAACAATGAGCAGTTCTTC. Translating gives CASSFRDRYNNEQFF.

The rearrangement links TRBV6-1 to TRBJ2-5, with TRBD2 identical over 11 bases. The CDR3 runs to 17 residues. CDR1 and CDR2 from the germline V gene are MNHNS and SASEGT. V lost 3 bases to trimming and J lost 4 bases; unmatched junction nucleotides: 10. CDR3 DNA: TGTGCCAGCAGTGAGGAAGGTGAACTAGCGGGAGTAGAGACCCAGTACTTC. It codes for CASSEEGELAGVETQYF.

The chain uses TRBV30 and TRBJ1-2; no clear D. V lost 3 bases and J lost 3, with 14 bases in between. The CDR3 is 14 amino acids. Germline V CDR1 and CDR2: GTSNPN, SVGIG (reference sequence). The CDR3 reads CAWRTGTRDYGYTF. In DNA form, the CDR3 reads TGTGCCTGGAGGACGGGAACCCGGGACTATGGCTACACCTTC.